This T cell receptor beta chain originates from a study of human T cells and chemical hapten exposure. TCRdb recomputed calls from the RACE reads with MiXCR, one row per CDR3 protein. The table lists over 60,000 distinct CDR3 sequences, under 13% of them singletons, with roughly 7% in the top ten. Trimming stripped 1 base from V and 0 bases from J, with 21 bases between. Germline V CDR1 and CDR2: SGHRS, YFSETQ. The CDR3 is made up of 19 amino acids. Time point denoted: patch test 2, 6 weeks after DPC sensitization. As for treatment: therapeutic diphenylcyclopropenone sensitization with weekly scalp DPC. Investigators collected blood before applying each patch test.

The sequence came from a woman aged 50 to 60 with alopecia areata. Some clones in this sample may be carry-over from other donors' samples. The sequenced sample was whole blood, obtained in connection with sensitization to the hapten diphenylcyclopropenone (DPC). The chain links TRBV5-1 to TRBJ2-3; D is unresolved. This CDR3 is CASSLPSTTILSSTDTQYF. The CDR3 DNA follows: TGCGCCAGCAGCTTGCCGTCAACTACCATTCTCTCTAGCACAGATACGCAGTATTTT. The full variable domain, in which reference TRBV5-1 and TRBJ2-3 provide the parts outside the CDR3, is KAGVTQTPRYLIKTRGQQVTLSCSPISGHRSVSWYQQTPGQGLQFLFEYFSETQRNKGNFPGRFSGRQFSNSRSEMNVSTLELGDSALYLCASSLPSTTILSSTDTQYFGPGTRLTVL.